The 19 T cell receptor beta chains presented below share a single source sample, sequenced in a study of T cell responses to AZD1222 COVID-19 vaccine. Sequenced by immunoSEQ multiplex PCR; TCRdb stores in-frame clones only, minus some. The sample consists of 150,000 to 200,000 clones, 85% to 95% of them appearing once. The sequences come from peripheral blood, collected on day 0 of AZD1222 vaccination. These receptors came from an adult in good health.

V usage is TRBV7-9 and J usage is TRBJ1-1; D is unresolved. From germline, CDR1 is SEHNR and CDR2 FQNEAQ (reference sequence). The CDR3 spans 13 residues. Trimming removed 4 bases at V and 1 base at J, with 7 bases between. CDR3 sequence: CASSSVTNTEAFF. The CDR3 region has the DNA TGTGCCAGCAGCTCAGTGACGAACACTGAAGCTTTCTTT.

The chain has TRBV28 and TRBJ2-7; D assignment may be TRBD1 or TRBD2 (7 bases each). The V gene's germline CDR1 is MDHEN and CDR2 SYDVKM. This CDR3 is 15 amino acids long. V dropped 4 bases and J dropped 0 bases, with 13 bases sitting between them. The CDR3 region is CASSSGGGPSYEQYF. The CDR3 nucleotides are TGTGCCAGCAGTTCAGGGGGGGGCCCCTCCTACGAGCAGTACTTC.

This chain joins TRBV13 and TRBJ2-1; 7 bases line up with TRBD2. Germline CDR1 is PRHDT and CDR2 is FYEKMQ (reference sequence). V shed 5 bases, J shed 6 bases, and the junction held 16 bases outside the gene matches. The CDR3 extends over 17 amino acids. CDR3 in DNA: TGTGCCAGCAGCAGGAGGAGTTGGGTTGGCGGGGGCAATGAGCAGTTCTTC. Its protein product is CASSRRSWVGGGNEQFF.

DNA for the CDR3: TGTGCCAGCAGCTTGGGGACAGGGAGCACCGGGGAGCTGTTTTTT. This encodes CASSLGTGSTGELFF. This chain joins TRBV11-2 and TRBJ2-2, with 9 bases aligning to TRBD1. The V gene's germline CDR1 is SGHAT and CDR2 FQNNGV. The CDR3 is made up of 15 amino acids. V shed 3 bases and J 4 bases; nucleotides not matched to a gene: 3.

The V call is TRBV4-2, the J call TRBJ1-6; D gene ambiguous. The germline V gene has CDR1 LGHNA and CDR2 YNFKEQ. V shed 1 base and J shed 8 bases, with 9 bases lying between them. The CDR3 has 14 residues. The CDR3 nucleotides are TGTGCCAGCAGCCAAGCAGGAAGGCATTCACCCCTCCACTTT. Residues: CASSQAGRHSPLHF.

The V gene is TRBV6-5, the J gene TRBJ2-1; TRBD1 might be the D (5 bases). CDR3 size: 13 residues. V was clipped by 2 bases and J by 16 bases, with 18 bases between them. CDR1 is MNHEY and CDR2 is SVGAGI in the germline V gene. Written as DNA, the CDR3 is TGTGCCAGCAGTTACCGGAAACCGAGCCAGGGATTCTTC. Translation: CASSYRKPSQGFF.

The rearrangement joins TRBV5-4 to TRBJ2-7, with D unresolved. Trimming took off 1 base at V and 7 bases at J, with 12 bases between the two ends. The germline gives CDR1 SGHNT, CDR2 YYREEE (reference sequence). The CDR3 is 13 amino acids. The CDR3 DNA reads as TGTGCCAGCAGCTTGCCCGGTGGTAGAGAGCAGTACTTC. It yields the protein CASSLPGGREQYF.

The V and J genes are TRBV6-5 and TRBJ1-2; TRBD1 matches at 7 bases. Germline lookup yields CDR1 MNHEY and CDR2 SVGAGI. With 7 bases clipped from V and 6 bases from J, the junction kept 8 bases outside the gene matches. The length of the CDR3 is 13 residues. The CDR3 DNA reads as TGTGCCAGCAAAAAGACAGGGCGGGATGGCTACACCTTC. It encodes CASKKTGRDGYTF.

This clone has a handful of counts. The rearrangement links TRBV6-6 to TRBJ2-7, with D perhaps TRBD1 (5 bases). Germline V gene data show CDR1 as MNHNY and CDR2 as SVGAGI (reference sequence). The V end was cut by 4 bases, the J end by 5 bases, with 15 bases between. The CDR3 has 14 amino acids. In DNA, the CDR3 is TGTGCCAGCAGTTGGTCGGAAGGGGTGGACGAGCAGTACTTC. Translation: CASSWSEGVDEQYF.

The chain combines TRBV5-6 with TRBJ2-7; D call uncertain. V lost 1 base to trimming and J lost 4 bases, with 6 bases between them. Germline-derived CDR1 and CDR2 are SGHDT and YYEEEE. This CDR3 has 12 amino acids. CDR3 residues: CASSLSGYEQYF. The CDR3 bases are TGTGCCAGCAGCTTGTCCGGATACGAGCAGTACTTC.

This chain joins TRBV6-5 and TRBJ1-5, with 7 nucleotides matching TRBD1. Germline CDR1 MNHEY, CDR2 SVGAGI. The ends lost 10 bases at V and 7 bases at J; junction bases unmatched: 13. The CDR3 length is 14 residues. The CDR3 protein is CATTSRQGGQPQHF. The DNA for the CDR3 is TGTGCCACGACGTCGAGGCAGGGGGGCCAGCCCCAGCATTTT.

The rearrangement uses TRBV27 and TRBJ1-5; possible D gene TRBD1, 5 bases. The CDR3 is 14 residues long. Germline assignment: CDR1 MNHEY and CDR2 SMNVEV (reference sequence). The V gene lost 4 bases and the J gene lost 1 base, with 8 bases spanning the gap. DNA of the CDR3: TGTGCCAGCAGTTCCGGGGGGAGCAATCAGCCCCAGCATTTT. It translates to CASSSGGSNQPQHF.

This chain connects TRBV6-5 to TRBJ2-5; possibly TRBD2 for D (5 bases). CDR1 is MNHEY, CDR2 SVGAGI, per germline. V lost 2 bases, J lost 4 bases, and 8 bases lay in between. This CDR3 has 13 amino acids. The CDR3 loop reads CASSYQEAETQYF. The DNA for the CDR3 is TGTGCCAGCAGTTACCAGGAGGCAGAGACCCAGTACTTC.

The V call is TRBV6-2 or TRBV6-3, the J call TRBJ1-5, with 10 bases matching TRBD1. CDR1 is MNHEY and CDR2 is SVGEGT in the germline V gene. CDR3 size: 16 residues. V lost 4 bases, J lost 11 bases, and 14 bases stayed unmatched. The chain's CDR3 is CASSSDRDRGFGAQHF. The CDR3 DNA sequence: TGTGCCAGCAGTTCAGACCGGGACAGGGGTTTCGGGGCCCAGCATTTT.

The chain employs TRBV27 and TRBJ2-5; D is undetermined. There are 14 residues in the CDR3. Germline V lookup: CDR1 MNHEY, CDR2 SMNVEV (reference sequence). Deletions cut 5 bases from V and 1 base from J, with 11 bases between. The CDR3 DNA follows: TGTGCCAGCAGTCCTTGGACCGGCCAAGAGACCCAGTACTTC. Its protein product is CASSPWTGQETQYF.

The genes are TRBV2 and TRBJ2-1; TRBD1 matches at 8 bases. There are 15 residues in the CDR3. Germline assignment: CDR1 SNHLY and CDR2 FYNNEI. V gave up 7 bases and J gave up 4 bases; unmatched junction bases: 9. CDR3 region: CASKGQAFTYNEQFF. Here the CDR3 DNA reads TGTGCCAGCAAGGGACAGGCGTTTACTTACAATGAGCAGTTCTTC.

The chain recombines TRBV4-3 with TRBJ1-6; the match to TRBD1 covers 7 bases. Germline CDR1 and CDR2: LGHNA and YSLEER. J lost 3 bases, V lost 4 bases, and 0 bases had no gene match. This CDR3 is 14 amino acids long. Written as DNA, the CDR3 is TGCGCCAGCAGCCGGGACAGCTATAATTCACCCCTCCACTTT. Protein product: CASSRDSYNSPLHF.

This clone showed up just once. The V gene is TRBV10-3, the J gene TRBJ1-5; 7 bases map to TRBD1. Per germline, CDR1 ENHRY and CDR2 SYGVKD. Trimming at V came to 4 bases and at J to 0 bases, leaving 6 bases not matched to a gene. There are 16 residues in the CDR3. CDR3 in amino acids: CAISAQGPDSNQPQHF. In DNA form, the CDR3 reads TGTGCCATCAGTGCACAGGGGCCGGATAGCAATCAGCCCCAGCATTTT.

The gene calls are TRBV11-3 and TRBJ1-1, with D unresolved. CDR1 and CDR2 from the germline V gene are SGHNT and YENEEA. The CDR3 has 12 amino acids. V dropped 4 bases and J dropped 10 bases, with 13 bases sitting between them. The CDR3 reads CASSSSDGGAFF. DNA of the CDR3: TGTGCCAGCAGCTCCTCGGACGGCGGAGCTTTCTTT.